The present TCR beta chain was sequenced within a study of PD-1 blockade in classical Hodgkin lymphoma. This CDR3 is built from 15 residues. The germline V gene has CDR1 LNHDA and CDR2 SQIVND (reference sequence). Trimming stripped 4 bases from V and 1 base from J, with 12 bases between. Using immunoSEQ multiplex PCR, the repertoire was profiled, and TCRdb retains in-frame clones only, with some absent. The sample has more than 40,000 clones, approximately 91% seen once. All trial patients relapsed after autologous stem cell transplantation. The sample in question was peripheral blood mononuclear cells (PBMCs), obtained at baseline. This chain uses TRBV19 with TRBJ2-3, with D unresolved. The clonotype comes from a human donor with classical Hodgkin lymphoma. CDR3 residues: CASSTPSARTDTQYF. CDR3 in DNA: TGTGCCAGTAGTACTCCCTCGGCCCGCACAGATACGCAGTATTTT.